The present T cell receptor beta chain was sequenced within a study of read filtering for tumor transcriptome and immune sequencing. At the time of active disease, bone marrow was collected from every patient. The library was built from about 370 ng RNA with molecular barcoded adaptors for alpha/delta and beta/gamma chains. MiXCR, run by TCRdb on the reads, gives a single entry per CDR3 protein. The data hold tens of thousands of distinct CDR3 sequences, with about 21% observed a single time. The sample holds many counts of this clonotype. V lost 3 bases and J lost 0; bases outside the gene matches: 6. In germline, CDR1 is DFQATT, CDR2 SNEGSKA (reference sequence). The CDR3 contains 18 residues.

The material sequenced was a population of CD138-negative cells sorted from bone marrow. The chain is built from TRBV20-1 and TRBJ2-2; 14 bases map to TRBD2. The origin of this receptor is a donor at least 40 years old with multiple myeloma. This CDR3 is CSASDPGLAGANTGELFF. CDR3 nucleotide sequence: TGCAGTGCTAGTGATCCGGGACTAGCGGGGGCGAACACCGGGGAGCTGTTTTTT.